The 5 T cell receptor beta chains given below trace back to one sample, sequenced in a study of regulatory T cells in long-lasting Graves disease. Described time point: newly diagnosed GD, antithyroid drugs for less than 3 months. RNA from PBMCs was the source of the TCR library. Combining iRepertoire HTBI primers with Arm-PCR of CDR3 regions, the authors built TCR beta libraries. MiXCR, applied by TCRdb to the multiplex PCR reads, yields one record per CDR3 protein. The sample lists fewer than 550,000 distinct CDR3 sequences, 15% to 20% occurring once. These data were also filed under a second study, of T cells in Graves' hyperthyroidism and ophthalmopathy.

The input for sequencing was peripheral blood mononuclear cells (PBMCs), taken at new diagnosis, from a patient treated with antithyroid drugs. These receptors were taken from a woman aged 18-29 years with Graves disease.

V is TRBV29-1 and J is TRBJ2-1; D is unresolved. TRBJ2-5 matches the DNA end more closely, so the J call is doubtful. This CDR3 is built from 12 residues. Germline CDR1 is SQVTM and CDR2 is ANQGSEA. The CDR3 is CSVDSPQETQYF. The CDR3 nucleotides read TGCAGCGTTGATTCTCCGCAAGAGACCCAGTACTTC.

At least ten counts were recorded for this clonotype. The CDR3 spells CASRLPSVVRQATQYF. In DNA form, the CDR3 reads TGTGCCAGCAGACTACCTAGCGTCGTCCGACAGGCTACGCAGTATTTT. V and J are TRBV7-2 and TRBJ2-3; D may correspond to TRBD1 or TRBD2 (6 bases each). The CDR3 has 16 residues. The V gene's germline CDR1 is SGHTA and CDR2 FQGNSA. V lost 6 bases and J 8 bases, leaving 24 bases between the germline ends.

This clonotype occurred a few times. The DNA is left out, because the CDR3 cannot be placed on it with certainty; the CDR3 is given as TCRdb lists it. V gene TRBV7-2 combines with J gene TRBJ2-3; the listed D gene, TRBD1, was not tested against the DNA. The CDR3 numbers 16 amino acids, ends counted. From germline, CDR1 is SGHTA and CDR2 FQGNSA. CDR3 sequence: CASSFPFGAARDTQYF.

This clonotype was recorded many times. This chain connects TRBV12-3 or TRBV12-4 to TRBJ1-5, with D perhaps TRBD1 (5 bases). The V end lost 3 bases, the J end lost 2 bases, and 11 bases lay between the germline ends. The CDR3 sequence is 15 residues long. CDR3 coding DNA: TGTGCCAGCAGTTTGACAGCTAATGGCAATCAGCCCCAGCATTTT. Amino acid sequence: CASSLTANGNQPQHF.

V is TRBV27 and J is TRBJ2-3, with D tentatively TRBD1 (5 bases). The V gene lost 5 bases and the J gene lost 4 bases, with 13 bases spanning the gap. Germline V gives CDR1 MNHEY, CDR2 SMNVEV (reference sequence). The CDR3 covers 14 residues. CDR3 sequence: CASSPSLGADTQYF. The DNA of the CDR3 is TGTGCCAGCAGTCCCTCCCTAGGGGCAGATACGCAGTATTTT.